These 30 T cell receptor beta chains share one sample of origin, sequenced in a study of T cell responses to AZD1222 COVID-19 vaccine. Here immunoSEQ multiplex PCR was the method, and the copy in TCRdb shows in-frame clones only, minus some. Of 100,000 to 150,000 clones in the sample, roughly 90% were seen once. The source was peripheral blood, collected 28 days after the second AZD1222 dose. These receptors all come from an adult who received the AZD1222 COVID-19 vaccine.

This clone was seen a few times. This chain connects TRBV19 to TRBJ2-3; 12 nucleotides agree with TRBD2. Germline CDR1 LNHDA, CDR2 SQIVND (reference sequence). The CDR3 consists of 16 residues. V dropped 1 base and J dropped 4; count of bases not matched to a gene: 3. The CDR3 coding sequence is TGTGCCAGTAGTATAGTACTAGCGGGGGGAGCAGATACGCAGTATTTT. Its translation is CASSIVLAGGADTQYF. The full variable domain, in which reference TRBV19 and TRBJ2-3 provide the parts outside the CDR3, is DGGITQSPKYLFRKEGQNVTLSCEQNLNHDAMYWYRQDPGQGLRLIYYSQIVNDFQKGDIAEGYSVSREKKESFPLTVTSAQKNPTAFYLCASSIVLAGGADTQYFGPGTRLTVL.

This clone was seen only a few times. This chain joins TRBV20-1 and TRBJ2-3; tentative D call: TRBD2 (5 bases). Germline CDR1 and CDR2: DFQATT and SNEGSKA (reference sequence). There are 12 residues in the CDR3. V lost 3 bases and J lost 5, with 9 bases in between. CDR3 amino acids: CSASGGLDTQYF. Here the CDR3 DNA reads TGCAGTGCTAGTGGCGGGTTAGATACGCAGTATTTT.

This rearrangement joins TRBV24-1 to TRBJ1-2; D is unclear. Per the germline V gene, CDR1 is KGHDR and CDR2 is SFDVKD. The ends were cut back, 4 bases at V and 5 bases at J, with 10 bases in the middle. The CDR3 extends over 13 amino acids. The CDR3 here is CATSESGVYGYTF. In DNA form, the CDR3 reads TGTGCCACCAGTGAATCCGGGGTTTATGGCTACACCTTC.

The chain is built from TRBV5-5 and TRBJ1-1; D remains ambiguous. Trimming shortened V by 1 base and J by 1 base, and 11 bases separated the two germline ends. CDR3 size: 15 residues. From germline, CDR1 is SGHKS and CDR2 YYEKEE (reference sequence). In DNA form, the CDR3 reads TGTGCCAGCAGCTTGTTCCAGTTCCCGAACACTGAAGCTTTCTTT. Translation gives CASSLFQFPNTEAFF.

This clone was detected only a few times. The V gene is TRBV29-1, the J gene TRBJ1-4; TRBD1 is a possible D gene (5 bases). The germline V gene has CDR1 SQVTM and CDR2 ANQGSEA. The CDR3 extends over 14 amino acids. Deletions cut 6 bases from V and 1 base from J, with 12 bases between. Here the CDR3 DNA reads TGCAGCGTGGGCGGGGACGGAACTAATGAAAAACTGTTTTTT. It encodes CSVGGDGTNEKLFF.

CDR3 nucleotide sequence: TGTGCCAGCAGTTTATTAGGTAACTCTGGAAACACCATATATTTT. It yields the protein CASSLLGNSGNTIYF. The chain is built from TRBV27 and TRBJ1-3; no clear D. Germline CDR1 and CDR2: MNHEY and SMNVEV (reference sequence). The CDR3 loop spans 15 amino acids. V lost 1 base, J lost 0 bases, and 7 bases lay in between.

This clone was observed once. The chain employs TRBV5-1 and TRBJ1-1, with a tentative D call TRBD1 (6 bases). V gave up 0 bases and J gave up 4 bases, with 10 bases separating them. Germline V gene lookup returns CDR1 SGHRS and CDR2 YFSETQ. CDR3 length: 14 residues. The CDR3 coding sequence is TGCGCCAGCAGCTTGGAGGGGGGAGTCACTGAAGCTTTCTTT. This translates into CASSLEGGVTEAFF.

CDR3 sequence reads: CASIPGTKGTEQFF. CDR3 DNA: TGTGCCAGCATTCCCGGGACTAAGGGCACTGAGCAGTTCTTC. V usage is TRBV28 and J usage is TRBJ2-1; 7 bases map to TRBD2. Germline loops: CDR1 MDHEN, CDR2 SYDVKM. The junction had 12 bases not matched to a gene; V was cut back by 7 bases and J by 9 bases. This CDR3 region has 14 residues.

The chain uses TRBV5-1 and TRBJ1-5; 9 positions match TRBD1. With V trimmed by 0 bases and J by 7 bases, 5 bases remained unmatched. Germline CDR1 is SGHRS and CDR2 is YFSETQ. The CDR3 is 15 amino acids. This chain's CDR3 is CASSLGDREGQPQHF. The CDR3 nucleotides read TGCGCCAGCAGCTTGGGGGACAGGGAAGGGCAGCCCCAGCATTTT.

This chain connects TRBV5-5 to TRBJ1-2; TRBD1 matches 7 bases. V shed 0 bases, J shed 4 bases, and the junction held 9 bases outside the gene matches. Germline V gives CDR1 SGHKS, CDR2 YYEKEE (reference sequence). CDR3 length: 16 amino acids. DNA for the CDR3: TGTGCCAGCAGCTTGGGGACCTCCGGGACAGCCTATGGCTACACCTTC. Protein sequence: CASSLGTSGTAYGYTF.

The genes are TRBV6-5 and TRBJ2-5; 10 positions match TRBD1. The CDR3 length is 13 residues. CDR1 and CDR2 (germline): MNHEY, SVGAGI. Trimming took 10 bases from V and 1 from J; bases not matched to a gene: 3. The chain's CDR3 is CATRQGAQETQYF. The DNA for the CDR3 is TGTGCCACAAGACAGGGGGCCCAAGAGACCCAGTACTTC.

This clone was detected only once. The chain joins TRBV7-9 to TRBJ2-2, with 9 bases fitting TRBD2. V lost 5 bases to trimming and J lost 5 bases; unmatched junction nucleotides: 6. Looked up from germline, CDR1 is SEHNR and CDR2 is FQNEAQ (reference sequence). The CDR3 covers 15 residues. The CDR3 DNA reads TGTGCCAGCAGCCTACTAGCGGGCGTAACCGGGGAGCTGTTTTTT. It codes for CASSLLAGVTGELFF.

The rearrangement links TRBV19 to TRBJ1-2; maybe TRBD1 (6 bases). This CDR3 comprises 17 residues. V was trimmed by 1 base and J by 4 bases, leaving 19 bases between them. Germline lookup yields CDR1 LNHDA and CDR2 SQIVND (reference sequence). The CDR3 region has the DNA TGTGCCAGTAGTATAGTTGGCAGGGGACCTCCTCGCTATGGCTACACCTTC. Its protein is CASSIVGRGPPRYGYTF.

This chain links TRBV6-1 with TRBJ2-7, with 7 bases matching TRBD1. The length of the CDR3 is 15 residues. Trimming took 1 base from V and 0 from J; bases not matched to a gene: 3. Germline V gives CDR1 MNHNS, CDR2 SASEGT. The CDR3 DNA reads TGTGCCAGCAGTGAAGGGGACAGCGGCTCCTACGAGCAGTACTTC. This translates into CASSEGDSGSYEQYF.

The chain recombines TRBV5-5 with TRBJ1-4; perhaps TRBD1 as D (5 bases). Per the germline V gene, CDR1 is SGHKS and CDR2 is YYEKEE (reference sequence). Trimming took 1 base from V and 4 from J, leaving 11 bases between them. This CDR3 contains 15 residues. The CDR3 DNA is TGTGCCAGCAGCTTGATGGGACTGGATAATGAAAAACTGTTTTTT. Amino acids: CASSLMGLDNEKLFF.

V usage is TRBV2 and J usage is TRBJ1-4, with D possibly matching TRBD1 (6 bases). The germline V gene encodes CDR1 SNHLY and CDR2 FYNNEI. The CDR3 contains 14 residues. V lost 7 bases and J lost 0, with 9 bases in between. The DNA for the CDR3 is TGTGCCAGCACGGAGGGGGCAACTAATGAAAAACTGTTTTTT. Translated: CASTEGATNEKLFF.

The chain uses TRBV24-1 and TRBJ2-1; D unresolved. The CDR3 is 13 amino acids. Trimming left V 5 bases short and J 6 bases short, with 10 bases between. Per germline, CDR1 KGHDR and CDR2 SFDVKD. The CDR3 is CATSVFGRNEQFF. CDR3 bases: TGTGCCACCAGTGTGTTTGGGCGCAATGAGCAGTTCTTC.

The CDR3: CASSYASANYEQYF. Written as DNA, the CDR3 is TGTGCCAGCAGTTATGCTAGCGCTAACTACGAGCAGTACTTC. This chain uses TRBV6-5 with TRBJ2-7, with D maybe TRBD2 (6 bases). The CDR3 is made up of 14 amino acids. Trimming left V 3 bases short and J 3 bases short, with 12 bases between. Germline loops: CDR1 MNHEY, CDR2 SVGAGI.

V and J are TRBV15 and TRBJ1-5; TRBD1 matches at 7 bases. The junction had 3 bases not matched to a gene; V was cut back by 0 bases and J by 1 base. The length of the CDR3 is 16 residues. The germline gives CDR1 LNHNV, CDR2 YYDKDF (reference sequence). The CDR3 here is CATSREGRGSNQPQHF. The CDR3 DNA reads TGTGCCACCAGCAGAGAGGGCAGGGGGAGCAATCAGCCCCAGCATTTT.

The genes are TRBV15 and TRBJ2-5; no reliable D call. The CDR3 length is 14 residues. Germline V gene sequence: CDR1 LNHNV, CDR2 YYDKDF (reference sequence). Trimming pared 0 bases from V and 7 bases from J, leaving 12 bases between. CDR3 sequence reads: CATSRDLVVGTQYF. DNA of the CDR3: TGTGCCACCAGCAGAGATCTCGTTGTGGGGACCCAGTACTTC.

This chain links TRBV19 with TRBJ2-3, with D maybe TRBD1 (6 bases). With 4 bases removed from V and 6 bases from J, the gap between germline ends came to 17 bases. The CDR3 totals 15 residues. The germline gives CDR1 LNHDA, CDR2 SQIVND (reference sequence). The CDR3 DNA reads TGTGCCAGTAGTAACCTGGACAGCAGCCGGGATACGCAGTATTTT. Its protein is CASSNLDSSRDTQYF.

This chain joins TRBV4-1 and TRBJ2-1; D remains ambiguous. Germline V CDR1 and CDR2: MGHRA, YSYEKL. V gave up 0 bases and J gave up 4 bases, with 10 bases separating them. The CDR3 spans 15 residues. The CDR3 DNA sequence: TGCGCCAGCAGCCAAGATCCAGAGAATTACAATGAGCAGTTCTTC. Its protein is CASSQDPENYNEQFF.

The chain uses TRBV7-8 and TRBJ1-5; TRBD1 agrees at 8 bases. Per the germline V gene, CDR1 is SGHVS and CDR2 is FQNEAQ. Trimming took 6 bases from V and 1 from J; bases not matched to a gene: 8. The CDR3 runs to 16 residues. The CDR3 DNA sequence: TGTGCCAGCAGTAGTAACAGGGGGGGGAGCAATCAGCCCCAGCATTTT. Protein product: CASSSNRGGSNQPQHF.

The CDR3 is CASSHYPGLAVSNSKHEQFF. The CDR3, as DNA: TGTGCCAGCAGCCACTATCCGGGACTAGCTGTTAGTAATTCGAAACATGAGCAGTTCTTC. V usage is TRBV11-3 and J usage is TRBJ2-1; 9 nucleotides agree with TRBD2. The CDR3 contains 20 residues. Germline CDR1 SGHNT, CDR2 YENEEA. The V gene end was trimmed by 5 bases and the J gene end by 8 bases; junction bases not matched to a gene: 25.

The chain joins TRBV27 to TRBJ2-2, with 8 positions matching TRBD2. The V gene end was trimmed by 6 bases and the J gene end by 6 bases; junction bases not matched to a gene: 3. This CDR3 has 13 residues. Per germline, CDR1 MNHEY and CDR2 SMNVEV (reference sequence). The CDR3: CASSREGPGELFF. CDR3 coding DNA: TGTGCCAGCAGCCGGGAGGGCCCCGGGGAGCTGTTTTTT.

V is TRBV24-1 and J is TRBJ2-1; maybe TRBD1 (6 bases). Germline lookup yields CDR1 KGHDR and CDR2 SFDVKD. The CDR3 is made up of 16 amino acids. V was cut by 3 bases and J by 5 bases, with 16 bases left in between. The CDR3 loop is CATSDPATGLNNEQFF. The CDR3 region has the DNA TGTGCCACCAGTGATCCGGCGACAGGACTCAACAATGAGCAGTTCTTC.

The V gene is TRBV2, the J gene TRBJ1-5; TRBD1 might be the D (5 bases). The CDR3 has 15 residues. The V gene lost 7 bases and the J gene lost 2 bases, with 15 bases spanning the gap. Germline V gives CDR1 SNHLY, CDR2 FYNNEI. CDR3 nucleotide sequence: TGTGCCAGCAAGTCCGGGGGGTTAGGCAATCAGCCCCAGCATTTT. Its protein product is CASKSGGLGNQPQHF. The full variable domain, its missing parts supplied by reference TRBV2 and TRBJ1-5, is EPEVTQTPSHQVTQMGQEVILRCVPISNHLYFYWYRQILGQKVEFLVSFYNNEISEKSEIFDDQFSVERPDGSNFTLKIRSTKLEDSAMYFCASKSGGLGNQPQHFGDGTRLSIL.

CDR3 DNA sequence: TGTGCCAGCAGCCCGACAGGGTTTAGCTCCTACGAGCAGTACTTC. Its protein is CASSPTGFSSYEQYF. This chain joins TRBV7-9 and TRBJ2-7; 7 nucleotides agree with TRBD1. Trimming cost V 5 bases and J 0 bases; bases outside gene matches: 7. The length of the CDR3 is 15 residues. Germline lookup yields CDR1 SEHNR and CDR2 FQNEAQ (reference sequence).

V and J are TRBV12-5 and TRBJ2-7; tentative D call: TRBD2 (5 bases). Per the germline V gene, CDR1 is LGHNT and CDR2 is FRNRAP. CDR3 length equals 14 residues. V shed 2 bases and J shed 6 bases, with 14 bases lying between them. The DNA of the CDR3 is TGTGCTAGTGGTTTGATCCCCCGGGGTCGCGAGCAGTACTTC. Its protein is CASGLIPRGREQYF. The variable domain in full, with the rest retrieved from reference TRBV12-5 and TRBJ2-7, is DARVTQTPRHKVTEMGQEVTMRCQPILGHNTVFWYRQTMMQGLELLAYFRNRAPLDDSGMPKDRFSAEMPDATLATLKIQPSEPRDSAVYFCASGLIPRGREQYFGPGTRLTVT.

V and J are TRBV19 and TRBJ2-6; D is undetermined. The CDR3 loop spans 16 amino acids. The germline gives CDR1 LNHDA, CDR2 SQIVND (reference sequence). V shed 1 base and J shed 0 bases, with 7 bases lying between them. CDR3 loop: CASSIAVSSGANVLTF. In DNA form, the CDR3 reads TGTGCCAGTAGTATAGCGGTGAGCTCTGGGGCCAACGTCCTGACTTTC.